This TCR beta chain came from a study of cytomegalovirus exposure and HLA in healthy donors. The table lists this clone with a few counts. Primers for the PCR totalled 60 Vbeta and 13 Jbeta. Sequenced by immunoSEQ multiplex PCR; TCRdb stores in-frame clones only, minus some. The sample holds 150,000 to 200,000 clones, 78% seen once. Germline loops: CDR1 WSHSY, CDR2 SAAADI. The CDR3 spans 11 residues. V gave up 9 bases and J gave up 2 bases, with 8 bases separating them. V is TRBV10-2 and J is TRBJ2-7; D remains ambiguous. The clonotype was recovered from a woman in her 40s in good health and CMV-seronegative. Specimen: PBMCs. CDR3 in DNA: TGCGCCAGTACAGATACCTACGAGCAGTACTTC. It translates to CASTDTYEQYF.